The rows below give T cell receptor beta chains drawn from one sample of a study of CD8 T cells in Susac syndrome. Each CDR3 protein gets one entry after TCRdb re-called the immunoSEQ multiplex PCR reads with MiXCR. The table includes 300,000 or so distinct CDR3 sequences, about 91% detected once. The sequencing sample was made of CD4+ T cells from PBMCs. Receptors were obtained from a human donor with multiple sclerosis. Both conserved end residues are part of each CDR3. Each record gives: D gene, clone size, J gene, V gene, CDR3 DNA, CDR3 protein. D genes are given only for firm matches. Clone size, where shown, is once, few, many, or a class for clones that have expanded.

. | . | TRBJ2-2 | TRBV20-1 | TGCAGTGCGCGGACGTCTCTTGCGAACACCGGGGAGCTGTTTTTT | CSARTSLANTGELFF
TRBD2 | . | TRBJ2-7 | TRBV12-3/TRBV12-4 | TGTGCCAGCAGTTTAGAGTGGATAGCGGGAAACTCCTACGAGCAGTACTTC | CASSLEWIAGNSYEQYF
TRBD1 | . | TRBJ1-1 | TRBV5-1 | TGCGCCAGCAGCTTTACAGGGGGAGTTGCAACTGAAGCTTTCTTT | CASSFTGGVATEAFF
TRBD1 | . | TRBJ2-1 | TRBV7-9 | TGTGCCAGCAGCTCAAGGACAGGGGACAATGAGCAGTTCTTC | CASSSRTGDNEQFF
TRBD1 | . | TRBJ1-1 | TRBV19 | TGTGCCAGTAGTACAACAGGGGTCACTGAAGCTTTCTTT | CASSTTGVTEAFF
. | . | TRBJ2-2 | TRBV10-3 | TGTGCCATCAGTGGGGGAGTGAACACCGGGGAGCTGTTTTTT | CAISGGVNTGELFF
TRBD1 | . | TRBJ1-2 | TRBV3-1 | TGTGCCAGCAGGAACAGGGGTACGAAGTATGGCTACACCTTC | CASRNRGTKYGYTF
TRBD2 | once | TRBJ2-2 | TRBV12-3/TRBV12-4 | TGTGCCAGCAGTTGGGGTAGCGGGGCCAACATGAACACCGGGGAGCTGTTTTTT | CASSWGSGANMNTGELFF
TRBD1 | once | TRBJ1-5 | TRBV19 | TGTGCCAGTAGTTCCGGACAGGGGAGGGATAGCAATCAGCCCCAGCATTTT | CASSSGQGRDSNQPQHF
. | . | TRBJ2-7 | TRBV7-9 | TGTGCCAGCAGCTTATTAGAAGAGCAGTACTTC | CASSLLEEQYF
TRBD1 | . | TRBJ2-7 | TRBV20-1 | TGCAGTGCTAGTGGGACAGGATCCGTCGAGCAGTACTTC | CSASGTGSVEQYF
TRBD1 | . | TRBJ2-1 | TRBV5-1 | TGCGCCAGCAGCTTGGGGGGCGGACAGGGGATAGTGCAGTTCTTC | CASSLGGGQGIVQFF
. | . | TRBJ2-5 | TRBV1 | TGCACCAGCAGCCAAGATGGGGACTCACCCTCGGGCGACCAGACCCAGTACTTC | CTSSQDGDSPSGDQTQYF
. | once | TRBJ2-7 | TRBV5-5 | TGTGCCAGCAGCCTCTACCCCCAGAAGGGTCCTTCCTACGAGCAGTACTTC | CASSLYPQKGPSYEQYF
. | . | TRBJ2-3 | TRBV5-6 | TGTGCCAGCAGCCCACCGGCGAGACTCCCTTCAGATACGCAGTATTTT | CASSPPARLPSDTQYF
TRBD1 | . | TRBJ1-2 | TRBV19 | TGTGCCAGCGGACAGGGGTATGGCTACACCTTC | CASGQGYGYTF
. | . | TRBJ1-1 | TRBV4-3 | TGCGCCAGCAGCCAAGTTGGCGGGGTGGGCACTGAAGCTTTCTTT | CASSQVGGVGTEAFF
. | . | TRBJ1-2 | TRBV6-6 | TGTGCCAGCAGTTACTCGATAGGGAGCGGCGGCTACACCTTC | CASSYSIGSGGYTF
. | few | TRBJ2-7 | TRBV18 | TGTGCCAGCTCACGGGACACCACCTACGAGCAGTACTTC | CASSRDTTYEQYF
. | once | TRBJ1-1 | TRBV6-2/TRBV6-3 | TGTGCCAGCATCCCGGGACATTTGAACACTGAAGCTTTCTTT | CASIPGHLNTEAFF
. | few | TRBJ1-2 | TRBV12-3/TRBV12-4 | TGTGCCAGCAGTAATCGGGGCAACTATGGCTACACCTTC | CASSNRGNYGYTF
TRBD1 | . | TRBJ1-4 | TRBV4-1 | TGCGCCAGCAGCCAAGCCGGGACAGGCAAAAAACTGTTTTTT | CASSQAGTGKKLFF